A selection of T cell receptor beta chains follows, all from one sample in a study of radiotherapy plus CTLA-4 blockade in lung cancer. Produced via immunoSEQ multiplex PCR; TCRdb's table is partial and in-frame only. In the table there are around 44,000 clones, 75% to 90% of which are singletons. The material sequenced was peripheral blood, taken from a patient treated with radiotherapy plus ipilimumab. All receptors come from a human donor with non-small cell lung cancer that progressed on radiotherapy plus ipilimumab. Some clones in this sample may be carry-over from other donors' samples. Both conserved end residues are trimmed from each CDR3.

V,CDR3
TRBV27,ASSGTARGLGYT
TRBV7-2,ASSPVRGGVSGNTIY
TRBV11-2,ASSLSRYRYTEAF
TRBV4-3,ASSQAGDEQY
TRBV15,ATREGYSTDTQY
TRBV5-1,ASSQQGAYNSPLH
TRBV29-1,SVEASGSRPSTDTQY
TRBV7-2,ASSSGTRAYNEQF
TRBV6-6,ASTYLRTSGIETQY
TRBV6-6,ASSGLYYEQY
TRBV5-8,ASSFERGAYNEQF
TRBV6-6,ASSYRQGVEQY
TRBV30,AWMGAERSYEQY
TRBV5-1,ASSLYGTGEDTQY
TRBV27,ASKQGLGGSRGGYT
TRBV28,ASTLGQGNQPQH
TRBV27,ASSLFARGPPGGYT
TRBV29-1,SVTVQETQY
TRBV11-2,ASSLDTGTGRYGYT
TRBV6-5,ASSYGSREGGYT
TRBV6-5,ASSPIGQGRYGYT
TRBV5-1,ASSLVDIQDQPQH
TRBV19,ASSIEGTGTQY
TRBV6-5,ASSYSKTGVYGYT
TRBV21-1,ASSNRHSLAGNEQY
TRBV5-1,ASSLALQGNGDTGELF
TRBV11-3,ASSRTGWEETQY
TRBV5-5,ASKGQYNSPLH
TRBV7-8,ASSQGDRGLWDNEQF
TRBV5-1,ASIQGADPAGELF
TRBV7-2,ASSLQGRSAF
TRBV4-3,ASSESGTGAPYEQY
TRBV6-5,ASSFPGAEQF
TRBV6-1,ASSLTGGVQPQH
TRBV7-8,ASSFQGQGNQPQH